The next 21 T cell receptor beta chains were all read from a single sample in a study of response to subunit inactivated influenza vaccine. TCRdb called the RT-PCR reads again in MiXCR, with one record for every CDR3 protein. The data show more than 700,000 distinct CDR3 sequences, 21% seen once. The sequences come from PBMCs from blood, collected approximately 5 days after vaccination. The receptors were gathered from a man aged 50-59 years who received an inactivated influenza vaccine.

J is TRBJ2-3 and V is TRBV11-2; 11 bases match TRBD2. This CDR3 contains 21 residues. V dropped 6 bases and J dropped 2; count of bases not matched to a gene: 22. Germline values: CDR1 SGHAT, CDR2 FQNNGV. The CDR3 here is CASSSSPGQGATSGNTDTQYF. As DNA, the CDR3 is TGTGCCAGCAGTTCCAGCCCGGGACAGGGAGCGACTAGCGGGAACACAGATACGCAGTATTTT.

The chain joins TRBV7-9 to TRBJ2-5, with D possibly being TRBD2 (5 bases). Germline lookup yields CDR1 SEHNR and CDR2 FQNEAQ (reference sequence). There are 15 residues in the CDR3. Trimming took 5 bases from V and 2 from J, leaving 15 bases between them. The DNA for the CDR3 is TGTGCCAGCAGCCAAACTCGGACTGAGCAAGAGACCCAGTACTTC. As protein: CASSQTRTEQETQYF.

The V call is TRBV4-3, the J call TRBJ2-1; a possible D gene is TRBD2 (5 bases). The CDR3 totals 14 residues. V shed 0 bases and J shed 8 bases, with 11 bases lying between them. Germline V gene lookup returns CDR1 LGHNA and CDR2 YSLEER. The DNA of the CDR3 is TGCGCCAGCAGCCAAGAGATCCTAGCCGATGAGCAGTTCTTC. Translated, it gives CASSQEILADEQFF.

This clonotype was seen at least ten times. The chain couples TRBV10-3 to TRBJ2-1, with D uncertain. Germline V gene lookup returns CDR1 ENHRY and CDR2 SYGVKD. The V gene lost 0 bases and the J gene lost 0 bases, with 12 bases spanning the gap. CDR3 length: 17 residues. The CDR3 here is CAISESWAASSYNEQFF. For the CDR3, the DNA is TGTGCCATCAGTGAGTCTTGGGCAGCTAGCTCCTACAATGAGCAGTTCTTC.

CDR3 sequence reads: CASRRGQTATNEKLFF. The CDR3, as DNA: TGTGCCAGCAGACGGGGACAGACGGCAACTAATGAAAAACTGTTTTTT. The chain links TRBV5-5 to TRBJ1-4; 7 bases agree with TRBD1. Germline CDR1 reads SGHKS; CDR2 reads YYEKEE (reference sequence). The length of the CDR3 is 16 residues. V lost 5 bases and J lost 0; bases outside the gene matches: 7.

The V call is TRBV7-9, the J call TRBJ2-2; D uncertain. Germline V lookup: CDR1 SEHNR, CDR2 FQNEAQ (reference sequence). The CDR3 runs 14 residues. V lost 7 bases, J lost 0 bases, and 9 bases lay in between. CDR3 in amino acids: CASTPQPNTGELFF. The CDR3 nucleotides are TGTGCCAGCACCCCCCAGCCGAACACCGGGGAGCTGTTTTTT.

This clonotype has a handful of counts. CDR3 loop: CASSFGFAGSEAFF. CDR3 in DNA: TGTGCCAGCAGTTTTGGGTTTGCGGGGAGCGAAGCTTTCTTT. The J gene is TRBJ1-1, the V gene TRBV6-5, with D uncertain. This CDR3 is built from 14 residues. Germline-derived CDR1 and CDR2 are MNHEY and SVGAGI. V shed 4 bases and J shed 8 bases, with 17 bases lying between them.

V usage is TRBV27 and J usage is TRBJ2-2; 7 bases fit TRBD1. This CDR3 region has 15 residues. V lost 7 bases and J lost 0; bases outside the gene matches: 5. Germline V gene lookup returns CDR1 MNHEY and CDR2 SMNVEV (reference sequence). CDR3 in DNA: TGTGCCAGCACCTCTACAGGGGCGAACACCGGGGAGCTGTTTTTT. It translates to CASTSTGANTGELFF.

The rearrangement links TRBV4-1 to TRBJ2-7, with D unresolved. V lost 1 base and J 6 bases, leaving 10 bases between the germline ends. Germline assignment: CDR1 MGHRA and CDR2 YSYEKL. The CDR3 runs to 13 residues. As DNA, the CDR3 is TGCGCCAGCAGCCAAGGGGCGATGGGCGAGCAGTACTTC. This encodes CASSQGAMGEQYF.

The chain has TRBV28 and TRBJ1-5, with no clear D. The V end was cut by 2 bases, the J end by 5 bases, with 7 bases between. This CDR3 spans 13 amino acids. The V gene's germline CDR1 is MDHEN and CDR2 SYDVKM. CDR3 sequence: CASSLASYQPQHF. In nucleotides, the CDR3 is TGTGCCAGCAGTTTAGCCTCTTATCAGCCCCAGCATTTT.

This clonotype was counted a few times. V is TRBV7-9 and J is TRBJ2-7, with a weak D call TRBD2 (5 bases). The V gene lost 5 bases and the J gene lost 1 base, with 15 bases spanning the gap. This CDR3 has 15 amino acids. CDR1 is SEHNR and CDR2 is FQNEAQ in the germline V gene (reference sequence). This chain's CDR3 is CASSPHGGESYEQYF. The CDR3 DNA is TGTGCCAGCAGCCCCCACGGTGGGGAGTCCTACGAGCAGTACTTC.

There are many counts of this clonotype. The chain has TRBV6-6 and TRBJ1-1, with no clear D. Trimming took 0 bases from V and 7 from J, leaving 6 bases between them. This CDR3 contains 12 residues. Germline assignment: CDR1 MNHNY and CDR2 SVGAGI (reference sequence). The CDR3 protein is CASSYSQNEAFF. In DNA form, the CDR3 reads TGTGCCAGCAGTTACTCCCAGAATGAAGCTTTCTTT.

This chain joins TRBV30 and TRBJ2-3; 8 nucleotides match TRBD2. The CDR3 runs to 15 residues. The germline gives CDR1 GTSNPN, CDR2 SVGIG (reference sequence). The V gene end was trimmed by 3 bases and the J gene end by 5 bases; junction bases not matched to a gene: 10. Here the CDR3 reads CAWRAGGAFRDTQYF. The CDR3 DNA sequence: TGTGCCTGGAGAGCCGGGGGGGCGTTCAGAGATACGCAGTATTTT.

This clonotype has a handful of counts. V gene TRBV6-5 combines with J gene TRBJ1-1; 7 bases are a match to TRBD1. This CDR3 spans 12 amino acids. The trim removed 10 bases at V and 7 bases at J, leaving 9 bases unmatched. Germline values: CDR1 MNHEY, CDR2 SVGAGI. CDR3 DNA: TGTGCCACCCTAGACAGGGCAAGTGAAGCTTTCTTT. This translates into CATLDRASEAFF.

CDR3 in amino acids: CASSRSRDQPQHF. The CDR3 DNA reads TGTGCCAGCAGCCGGAGCAGGGATCAGCCCCAGCATTTT. The gene calls are TRBV7-2 and TRBJ1-5, with D perhaps TRBD1 (5 bases). Germline CDR1 reads SGHTA; CDR2 reads FQGNSA. Trimming pared 5 bases from V and 5 bases from J, leaving 10 bases between. This CDR3 is 13 amino acids long.

The gene calls are TRBV6-5 and TRBJ2-1, with D possibly being TRBD2 (5 bases). The CDR3 totals 13 residues. With 2 bases removed from V and 6 bases from J, the gap between germline ends came to 8 bases. Per the germline V gene, CDR1 is MNHEY and CDR2 is SVGAGI. This CDR3 is CASSYALANEQFF. The CDR3 DNA is TGTGCCAGCAGTTACGCTCTAGCCAATGAGCAGTTCTTC.

This clonotype has just a few counts. The chain is built from TRBV5-1 and TRBJ2-1; D is possibly TRBD1 (5 bases). V lost 0 bases to trimming and J lost 10 bases, with 11 bases between them. This CDR3 is 13 amino acids long. Germline V gene sequence: CDR1 SGHRS, CDR2 YFSETQ. The CDR3 DNA reads as TGCGCCAGCAGCTTGGCAGGGTCCCGAGAGCAGTTCTTC. Amino acids: CASSLAGSREQFF. The full variable domain, in which reference TRBV5-1 and TRBJ2-1 provide the parts outside the CDR3, is KAGVTQTPRYLIKTRGQQVTLSCSPISGHRSVSWYQQTPGQGLQFLFEYFSETQRNKGNFPGRFSGRQFSNSRSEMNVSTLELGDSALYLCASSLAGSREQFFGPGTRLTVL.

The table lists this clonotype with a few counts. This chain joins TRBV27 and TRBJ1-6, with 9 bases fitting TRBD1. Germline loops: CDR1 MNHEY, CDR2 SMNVEV (reference sequence). The CDR3 totals 13 residues. V gave up 10 bases and J gave up 6 bases; unmatched junction bases: 4. The CDR3 here is CATSGQGNSPLHF. The CDR3 DNA reads as TGTGCCACCTCGGGACAGGGTAATTCACCCCTCCACTTT.

The V gene is TRBV9, the J gene TRBJ1-1; 10 bases are a match to TRBD1. Germline V gene data show CDR1 as SGDLS and CDR2 as YYNGEE. The CDR3 has 16 amino acids. V dropped 2 bases and J dropped 4; count of bases not matched to a gene: 8. The CDR3 DNA is TGTGCCAGCAGCGTCGGGACAGGGGTTATTAGCACTGAAGCTTTCTTT. This encodes CASSVGTGVISTEAFF.

This clonotype was counted a few times. The chain uses TRBV6-5 and TRBJ1-6; 7 bases line up with TRBD1. Germline V CDR1 and CDR2: MNHEY, SVGAGI. V was clipped by 2 bases and J by 7 bases; unmatched bases: 5. CDR3 size: 15 residues. The CDR3 nucleotides read TGTGCCAGCAGTTACGTAGGGACAGTAAATTCACCCCTCCACTTT. Protein: CASSYVGTVNSPLHF.

The gene calls are TRBV7-3 and TRBJ1-3; D might be TRBD1 (5 bases). The CDR3 extends over 15 amino acids. Trimming removed 6 bases from V and 0 bases from J, with 12 bases in between. The germline V gene has CDR1 SGHTA and CDR2 FQGTGA. In nucleotides, the CDR3 is TGTGCCAGCAGACCGACCGACAGCTCTGGAAACACCATATATTTT. Translated, it gives CASRPTDSSGNTIYF.